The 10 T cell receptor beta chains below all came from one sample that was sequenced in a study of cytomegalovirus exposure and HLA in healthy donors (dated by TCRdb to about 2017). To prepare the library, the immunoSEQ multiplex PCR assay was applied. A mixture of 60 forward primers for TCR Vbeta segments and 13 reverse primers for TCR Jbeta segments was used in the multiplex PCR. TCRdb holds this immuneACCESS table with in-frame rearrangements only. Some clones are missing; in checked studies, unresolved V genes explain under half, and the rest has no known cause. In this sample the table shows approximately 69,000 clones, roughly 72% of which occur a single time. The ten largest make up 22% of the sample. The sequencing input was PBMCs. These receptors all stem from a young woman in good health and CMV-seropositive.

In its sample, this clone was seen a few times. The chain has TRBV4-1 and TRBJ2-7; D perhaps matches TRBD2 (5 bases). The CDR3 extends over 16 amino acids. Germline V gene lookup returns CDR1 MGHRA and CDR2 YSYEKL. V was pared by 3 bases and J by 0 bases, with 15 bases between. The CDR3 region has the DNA TGCGCCAGCAGCCAGGCCCTCGGGATTCACTCCTACGAGCAGTACTTC. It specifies CASSQALGIHSYEQYF.

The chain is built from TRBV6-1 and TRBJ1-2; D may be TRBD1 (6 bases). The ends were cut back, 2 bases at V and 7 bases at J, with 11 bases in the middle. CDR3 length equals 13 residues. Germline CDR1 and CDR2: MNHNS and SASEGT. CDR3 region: CASSETGNSGYTF. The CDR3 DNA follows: TGTGCCAGCAGTGAAACAGGGAATAGTGGCTACACCTTC.

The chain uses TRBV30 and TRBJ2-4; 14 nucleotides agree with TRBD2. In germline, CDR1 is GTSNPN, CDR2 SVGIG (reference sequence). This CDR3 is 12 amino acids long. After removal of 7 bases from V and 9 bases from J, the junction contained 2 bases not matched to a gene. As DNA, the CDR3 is TGTGCCTCGGGACTAGCGGGAGTCATTCAGTACTTC. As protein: CASGLAGVIQYF.

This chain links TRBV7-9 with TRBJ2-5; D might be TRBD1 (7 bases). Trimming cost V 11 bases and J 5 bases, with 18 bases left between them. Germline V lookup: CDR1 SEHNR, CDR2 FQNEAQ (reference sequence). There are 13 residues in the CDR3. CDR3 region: CAANRGGEETQYF. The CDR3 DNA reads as TGTGCCGCCAACAGGGGAGGAGAGGAGACCCAGTACTTC.

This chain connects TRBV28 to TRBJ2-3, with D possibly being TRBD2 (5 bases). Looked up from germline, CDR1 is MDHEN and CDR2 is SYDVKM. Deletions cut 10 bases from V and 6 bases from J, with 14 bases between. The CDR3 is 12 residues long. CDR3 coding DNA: TGTGCCACCGGACTCAGATGGGATACGCAGTATTTT. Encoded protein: CATGLRWDTQYF. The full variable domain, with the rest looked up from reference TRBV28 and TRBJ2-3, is DVKVTQSSRYLVKRTGEKVFLECVQDMDHENMFWYRQDPGLGLRLIYFSYDVKMKEKGDIPEGYSVSREKKERFSLILESASTNQTSMYLCATGLRWDTQYFGPGTRLTVL.

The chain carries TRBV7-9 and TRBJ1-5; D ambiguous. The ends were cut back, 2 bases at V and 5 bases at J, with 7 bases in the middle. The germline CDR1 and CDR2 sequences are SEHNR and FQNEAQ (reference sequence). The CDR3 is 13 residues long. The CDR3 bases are TGTGCCAGCAGCTTATTGGCGGATCAGCCCCAGCATTTT. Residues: CASSLLADQPQHF.

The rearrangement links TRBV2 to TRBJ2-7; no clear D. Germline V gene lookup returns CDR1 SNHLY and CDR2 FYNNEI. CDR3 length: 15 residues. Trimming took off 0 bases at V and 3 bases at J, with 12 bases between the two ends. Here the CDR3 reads CASSEALRPGYEQYF. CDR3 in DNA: TGTGCCAGCAGTGAAGCGCTTCGGCCAGGCTACGAGCAGTACTTC.

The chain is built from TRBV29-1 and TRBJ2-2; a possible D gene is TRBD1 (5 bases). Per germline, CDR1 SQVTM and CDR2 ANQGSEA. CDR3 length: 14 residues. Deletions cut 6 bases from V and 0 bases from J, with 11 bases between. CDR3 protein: CSVKTVTNTGELFF. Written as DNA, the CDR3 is TGCAGCGTCAAGACAGTTACGAACACCGGGGAGCTGTTTTTT.

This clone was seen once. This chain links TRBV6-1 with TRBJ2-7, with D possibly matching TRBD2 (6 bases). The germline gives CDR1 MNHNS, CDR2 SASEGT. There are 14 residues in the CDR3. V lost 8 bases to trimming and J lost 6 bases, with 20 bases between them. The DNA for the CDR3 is TGTGCCAGCGGGCGGAGGGTAGAGGTTGGCGAGCAGTACTTC. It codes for CASGRRVEVGEQYF.

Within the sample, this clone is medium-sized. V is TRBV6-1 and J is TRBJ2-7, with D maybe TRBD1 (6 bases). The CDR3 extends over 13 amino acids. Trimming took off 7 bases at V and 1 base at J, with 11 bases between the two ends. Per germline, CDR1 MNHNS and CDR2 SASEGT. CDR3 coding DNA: TGTGCCAGCACAAGGACAGTATCCTACGAGCAGTACTTC. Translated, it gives CASTRTVSYEQYF.